These 2 T cell receptor beta chains share one sample of origin, sequenced in a study of cytomegalovirus exposure and HLA in healthy donors. The PCR was carried out with 60 Vbeta primers and 13 Jbeta primers. Profiling relied on immunoSEQ multiplex PCR, and the TCRdb table lists in-frame clones only, not all of them. The sample table includes around 70,000 clones. Sequencing was performed on PBMCs. These TCRs come from a boy younger than 18 in good health and CMV-seronegative.

V and J are TRBV4-2 and TRBJ1-4, with a weak D call TRBD1 (5 bases). The CDR3 totals 17 residues. Germline CDR1 and CDR2: LGHNA and YNFKEQ. V lost 3 bases to trimming and J lost 0 bases, with 14 bases between them. The CDR3 bases are TGTGCCAGCAGCCAGCCTCCAGGAGGGGCAACTAATGAAAAACTGTTTTTT. It is translated as CASSQPPGGATNEKLFF.

The CDR3 loop reads CASSQDLRGNYGAFF. In DNA, the CDR3 is TGTGCCAGCAGCCAAGACCTGAGGGGGAACTACGGGGCTTTCTTT. The chain combines TRBV4-2 with TRBJ1-1; maybe TRBD1 (6 bases). V lost 0 bases to trimming and J lost 11 bases, with 19 bases between them. This CDR3 is built from 15 residues. Germline CDR1 and CDR2: LGHNA and YNFKEQ.